The present T cell receptor (beta chain) was sequenced within a study of identifying expanded T cells in peripheral blood. Findings and limits, study-wide: Variance in clone template counts between roughly 2-week samples significantly increased with total template count across all healthy donors. Over approximately two and four weeks, about 17 and 20 clones changed, versus roughly 1.1 between replicates.

The table came from immunoSEQ multiplex PCR; TCRdb's copy has only in-frame clones and leaves some out. The sample records approximately 58,000 clones, approximately 89% being singletons. V was trimmed by 1 base and J by 0 bases, leaving 8 bases between them. Germline V lookup: CDR1 SGHRS, CDR2 YFSETQ. This CDR3 contains 15 residues. No infections or other immune events were documented during collection. A note on this clone: Its antigen is still unknown.

The sequence was obtained from a person aged 18-69 years in good health. This rearrangement joins TRBV5-1 to TRBJ2-1, with no clear D. The specimen was blood. This chain's CDR3 is CASSLTQDSYNEQFF. CDR3 nucleotide sequence: TGCGCCAGCAGCTTGACGCAGGACTCCTACAATGAGCAGTTCTTC.